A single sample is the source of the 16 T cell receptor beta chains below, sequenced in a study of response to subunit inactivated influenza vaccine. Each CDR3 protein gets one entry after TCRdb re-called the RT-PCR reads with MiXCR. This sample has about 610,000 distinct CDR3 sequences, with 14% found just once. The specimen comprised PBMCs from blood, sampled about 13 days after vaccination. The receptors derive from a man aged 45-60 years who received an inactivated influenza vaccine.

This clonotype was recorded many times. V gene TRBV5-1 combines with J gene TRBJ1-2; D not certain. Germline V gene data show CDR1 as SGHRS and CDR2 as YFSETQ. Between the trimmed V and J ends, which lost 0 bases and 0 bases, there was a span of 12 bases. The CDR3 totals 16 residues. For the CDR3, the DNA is TGCGCCAGCAGCTTGGGCCCCAGAAAAGCTAACTATGGCTACACCTTC. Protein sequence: CASSLGPRKANYGYTF.

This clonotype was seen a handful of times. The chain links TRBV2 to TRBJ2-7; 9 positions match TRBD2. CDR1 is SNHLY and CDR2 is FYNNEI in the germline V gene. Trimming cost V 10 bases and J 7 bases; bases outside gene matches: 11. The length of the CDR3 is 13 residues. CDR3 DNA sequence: TGTGCCACCTTTAGCGGGAGTTTTTCTGAGCAGTACTTC. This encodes CATFSGSFSEQYF.

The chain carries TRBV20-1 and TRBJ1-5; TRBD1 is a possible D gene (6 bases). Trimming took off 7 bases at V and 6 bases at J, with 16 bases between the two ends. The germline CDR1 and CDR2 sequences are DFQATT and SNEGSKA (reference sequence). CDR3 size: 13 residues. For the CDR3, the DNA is TGCAGTGTGAGAGGGGGTAGTAGTCAGCCCCAGCATTTT. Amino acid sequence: CSVRGGSSQPQHF.

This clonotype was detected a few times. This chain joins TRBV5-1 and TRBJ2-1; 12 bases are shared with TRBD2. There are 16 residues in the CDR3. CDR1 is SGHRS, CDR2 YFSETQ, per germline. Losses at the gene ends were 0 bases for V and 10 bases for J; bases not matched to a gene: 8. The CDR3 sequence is CASSLVASGRAGEQFF. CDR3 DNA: TGCGCCAGCAGCTTGGTCGCTAGCGGGAGGGCCGGGGAGCAGTTCTTC.

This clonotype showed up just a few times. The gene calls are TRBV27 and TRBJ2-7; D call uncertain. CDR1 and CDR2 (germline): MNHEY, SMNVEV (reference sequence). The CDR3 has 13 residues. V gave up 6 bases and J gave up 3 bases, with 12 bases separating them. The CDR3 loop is CASRIHPSYEQYF. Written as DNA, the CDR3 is TGTGCCAGCAGGATTCACCCGAGCTACGAGCAGTACTTC.

CDR3 bases: TGCAGTGCTAGAGATTGGCGGAGGGGGAGCTCCTATAATTCACCCCTCCACTTT. Protein product: CSARDWRRGSSYNSPLHF. The genes are TRBV20-1 and TRBJ1-6, with D perhaps TRBD1 (6 bases). V was pared by 0 bases and J by 0 bases, with 15 bases between. The germline CDR1 and CDR2 sequences are DFQATT and SNEGSKA (reference sequence). The CDR3 spans 18 residues.

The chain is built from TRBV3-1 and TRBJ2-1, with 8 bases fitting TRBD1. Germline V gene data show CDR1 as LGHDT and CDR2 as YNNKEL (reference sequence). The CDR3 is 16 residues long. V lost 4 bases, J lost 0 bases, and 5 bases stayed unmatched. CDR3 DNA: TGTGCCAGCAGCCCTAGGACAGGGACCTCCTACAATGAGCAGTTCTTC. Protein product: CASSPRTGTSYNEQFF.

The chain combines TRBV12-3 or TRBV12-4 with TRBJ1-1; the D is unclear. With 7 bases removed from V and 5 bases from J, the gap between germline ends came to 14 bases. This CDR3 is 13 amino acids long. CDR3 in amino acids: CASKWQALTEAFF. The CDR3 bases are TGTGCCAGCAAGTGGCAGGCCCTAACTGAAGCTTTCTTT.

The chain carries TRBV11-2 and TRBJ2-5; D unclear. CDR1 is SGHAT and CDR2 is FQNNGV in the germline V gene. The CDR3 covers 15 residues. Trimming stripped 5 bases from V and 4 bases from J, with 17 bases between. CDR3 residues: CASSLLNPRRETQYF. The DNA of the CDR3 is TGTGCCAGCAGCCTACTCAACCCCCGGAGAGAGACCCAGTACTTC.

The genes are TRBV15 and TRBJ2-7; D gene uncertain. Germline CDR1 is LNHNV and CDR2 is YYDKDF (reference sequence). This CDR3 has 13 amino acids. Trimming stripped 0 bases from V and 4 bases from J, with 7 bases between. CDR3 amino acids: CATSREDAYEQYF. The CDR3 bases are TGTGCCACCAGCAGAGAGGATGCTTACGAGCAGTACTTC.

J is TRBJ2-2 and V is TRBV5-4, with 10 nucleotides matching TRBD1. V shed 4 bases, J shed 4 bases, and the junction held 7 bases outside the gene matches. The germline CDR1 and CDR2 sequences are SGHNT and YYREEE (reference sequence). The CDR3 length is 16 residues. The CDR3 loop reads CASSPGTGVGTGELFF. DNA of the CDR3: TGTGCCAGCAGCCCGGGGACAGGGGTTGGCACCGGGGAGCTGTTTTTT.

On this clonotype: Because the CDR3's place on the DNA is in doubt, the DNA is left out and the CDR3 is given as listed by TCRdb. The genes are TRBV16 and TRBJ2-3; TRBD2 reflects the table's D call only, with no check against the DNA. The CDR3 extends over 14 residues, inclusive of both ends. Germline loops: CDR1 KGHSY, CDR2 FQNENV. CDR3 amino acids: CASSQVGRGAQGYF.

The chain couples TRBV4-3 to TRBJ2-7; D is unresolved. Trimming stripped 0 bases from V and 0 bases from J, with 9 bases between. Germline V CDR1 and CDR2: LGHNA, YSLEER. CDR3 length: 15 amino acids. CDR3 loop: CASSQDVWSSYEQYF. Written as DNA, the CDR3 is TGCGCCAGCAGCCAAGATGTGTGGAGCTCCTACGAGCAGTACTTC.

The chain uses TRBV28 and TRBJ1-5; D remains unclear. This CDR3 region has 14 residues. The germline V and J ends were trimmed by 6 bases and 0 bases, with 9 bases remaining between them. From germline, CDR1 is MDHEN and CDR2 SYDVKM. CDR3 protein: CASRNGYSNQPQHF. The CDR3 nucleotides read TGTGCCAGCAGAAACGGATATAGCAATCAGCCCCAGCATTTT.

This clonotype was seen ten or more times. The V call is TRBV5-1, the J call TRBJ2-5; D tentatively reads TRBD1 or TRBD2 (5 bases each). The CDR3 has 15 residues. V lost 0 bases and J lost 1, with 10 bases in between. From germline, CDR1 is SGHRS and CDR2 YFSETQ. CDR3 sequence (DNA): TGCGCCAGCAGCTTGGTTTCAGGGACCCAAGAGACCCAGTACTTC. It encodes CASSLVSGTQETQYF.

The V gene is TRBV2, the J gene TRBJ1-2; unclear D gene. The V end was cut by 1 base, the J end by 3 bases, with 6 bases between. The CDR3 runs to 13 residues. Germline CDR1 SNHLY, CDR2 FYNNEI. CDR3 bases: TGTGCCAGCAGTGAAGACCGGTACTATGGCTACACCTTC. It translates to CASSEDRYYGYTF.